The T cell receptor (beta chain) described here comes from a study of CD8 T cells in Susac syndrome. Study-wide context: Intravenous immunoglobulin alone or corticosteroids were being given to patients with Susac syndrome at blood draw, unless they were therapy-naive. Study-level results: In Susac patients, clonal expansion was not detected in CD4+ cells.

For this clonotype: Its antigen is as yet unknown.

An amount of RNA that ranged from roughly 0.45 to 1 ug was reverse transcribed with random hexamers. Coverage of TCR beta CDR3 amplification by immunoSEQ multiplex PCR extended to 54 Vbeta and 13 Jbeta. TCRdb ran MiXCR on the immunoSEQ multiplex PCR reads and lists one entry per CDR3 protein. The sample gives 170,000 or so distinct CDR3 sequences, more than 95% of which show up once; around 0.12% is in the top ten. Trimming removed 4 bases from V and 1 base from J, with 8 bases in between. This CDR3 is built from 14 residues. Germline assignment: CDR1 SGDLS and CDR2 YYNGEE. This receptor was identified in a human donor with Susac syndrome. Sequencing was done on a sample of CD4+ T cells from PBMCs. The chain uses TRBV9 and TRBJ1-4; D might be TRBD1 (6 bases). The CDR3 DNA reads TGTGCCAGCAGCAAACAGGGAACTAATGAAAAACTGTTTTTT. Residues: CASSKQGTNEKLFF.